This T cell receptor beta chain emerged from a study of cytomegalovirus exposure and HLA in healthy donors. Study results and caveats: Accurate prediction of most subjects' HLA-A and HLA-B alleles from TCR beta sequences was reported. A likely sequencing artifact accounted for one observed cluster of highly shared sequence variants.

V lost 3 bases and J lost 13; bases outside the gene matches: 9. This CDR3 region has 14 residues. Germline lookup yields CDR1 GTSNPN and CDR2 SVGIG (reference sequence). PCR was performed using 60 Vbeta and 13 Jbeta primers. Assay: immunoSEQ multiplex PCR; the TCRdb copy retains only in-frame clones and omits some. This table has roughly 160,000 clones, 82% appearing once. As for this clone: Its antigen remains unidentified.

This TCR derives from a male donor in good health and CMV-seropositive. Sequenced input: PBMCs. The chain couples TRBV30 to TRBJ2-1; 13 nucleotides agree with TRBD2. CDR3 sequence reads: CAWRTSGGPSRQFF. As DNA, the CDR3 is TGTGCCTGGAGGACTAGCGGGGGGCCCTCCCGCCAGTTCTTC.